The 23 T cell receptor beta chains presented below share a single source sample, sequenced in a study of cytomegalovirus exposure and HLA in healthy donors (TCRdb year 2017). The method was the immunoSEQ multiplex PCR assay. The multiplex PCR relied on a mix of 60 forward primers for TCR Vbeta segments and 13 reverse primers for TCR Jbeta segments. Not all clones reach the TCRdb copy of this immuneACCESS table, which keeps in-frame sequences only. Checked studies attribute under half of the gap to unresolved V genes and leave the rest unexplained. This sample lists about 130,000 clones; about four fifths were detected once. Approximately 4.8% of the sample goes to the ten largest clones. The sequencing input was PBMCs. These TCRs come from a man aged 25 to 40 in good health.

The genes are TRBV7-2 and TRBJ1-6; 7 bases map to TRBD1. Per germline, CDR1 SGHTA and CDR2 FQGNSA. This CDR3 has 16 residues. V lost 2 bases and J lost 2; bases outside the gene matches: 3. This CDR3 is CASSLLGGTYNSPLHF. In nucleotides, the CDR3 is TGTGCCAGCAGCTTATTAGGGGGCACCTATAATTCACCCCTCCACTTT.

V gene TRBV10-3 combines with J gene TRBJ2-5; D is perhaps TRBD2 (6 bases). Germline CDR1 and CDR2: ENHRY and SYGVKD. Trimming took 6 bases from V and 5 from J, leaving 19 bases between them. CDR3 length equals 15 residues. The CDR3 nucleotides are TGTGCCATCAGCCTAGATCTAGCGACCCGGGAGACCCAGTACTTC. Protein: CAISLDLATRETQYF.

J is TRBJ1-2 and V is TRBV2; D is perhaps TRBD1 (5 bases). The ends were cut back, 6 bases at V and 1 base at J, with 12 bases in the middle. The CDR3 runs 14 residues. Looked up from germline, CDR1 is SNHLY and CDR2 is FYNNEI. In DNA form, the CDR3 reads TGTGCCAGCAGACGGACACCTCATAACTATGGCTACACCTTC. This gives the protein CASRRTPHNYGYTF.

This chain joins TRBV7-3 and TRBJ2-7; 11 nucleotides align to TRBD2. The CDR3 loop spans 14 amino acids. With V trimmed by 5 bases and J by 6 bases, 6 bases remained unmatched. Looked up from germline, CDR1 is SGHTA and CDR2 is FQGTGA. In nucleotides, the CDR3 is TGTGCCAGCAGCCATACTAGCGGGAGTGCCGAGCAGTACTTC. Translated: CASSHTSGSAEQYF.

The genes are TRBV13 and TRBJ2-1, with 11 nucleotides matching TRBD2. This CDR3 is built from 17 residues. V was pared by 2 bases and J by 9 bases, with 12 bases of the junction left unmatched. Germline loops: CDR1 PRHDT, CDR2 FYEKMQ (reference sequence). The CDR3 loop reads CASSLYPALAGGGEQFF. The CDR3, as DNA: TGTGCCAGCAGCTTATACCCCGCCCTAGCGGGAGGCGGTGAGCAGTTCTTC.

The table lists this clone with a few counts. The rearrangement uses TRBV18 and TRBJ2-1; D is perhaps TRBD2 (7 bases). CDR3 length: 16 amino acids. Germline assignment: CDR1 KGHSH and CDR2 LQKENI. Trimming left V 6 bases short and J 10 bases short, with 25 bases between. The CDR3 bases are TGTGCCAGCTCCCGAGCAGGGGCGGGAGTGTCAGGCGAGCAGTTCTTC. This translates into CASSRAGAGVSGEQFF.

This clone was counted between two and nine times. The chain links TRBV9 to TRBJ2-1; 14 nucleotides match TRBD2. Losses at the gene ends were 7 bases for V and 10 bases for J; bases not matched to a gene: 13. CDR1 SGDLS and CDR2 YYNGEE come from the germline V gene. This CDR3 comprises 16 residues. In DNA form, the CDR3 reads TGTGCCAGCTCTTTTCGGGGGACTAGCGGGAGCCGGGAGCAGTTCTTC. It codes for CASSFRGTSGSREQFF.

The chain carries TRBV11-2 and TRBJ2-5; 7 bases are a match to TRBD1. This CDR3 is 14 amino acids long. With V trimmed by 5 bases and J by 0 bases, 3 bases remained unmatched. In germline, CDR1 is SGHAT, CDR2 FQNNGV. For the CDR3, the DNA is TGTGCCAGCAGCCCGGGACAGCACCAAGAGACCCAGTACTTC. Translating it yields CASSPGQHQETQYF.

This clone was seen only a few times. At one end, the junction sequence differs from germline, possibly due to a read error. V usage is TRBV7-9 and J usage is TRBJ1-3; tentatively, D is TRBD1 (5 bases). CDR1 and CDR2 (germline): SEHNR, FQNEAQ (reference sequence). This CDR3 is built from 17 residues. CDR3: CSSSSFGGGSEGNTIYF. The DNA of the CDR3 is TGTTCCAGCAGCTCGTTTGGGGGGGGGTCCGAAGGAAACACCATATATTTT.

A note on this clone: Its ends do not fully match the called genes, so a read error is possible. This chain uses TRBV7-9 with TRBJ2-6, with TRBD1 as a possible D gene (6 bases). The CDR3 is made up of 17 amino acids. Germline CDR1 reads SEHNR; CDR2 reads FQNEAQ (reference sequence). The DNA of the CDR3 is TGTTCCAGCAGCTTACCCCGACAGGCCTCCGGGGCCAACGTCCTGACTTTC. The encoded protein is CSSSLPRQASGANVLTF.

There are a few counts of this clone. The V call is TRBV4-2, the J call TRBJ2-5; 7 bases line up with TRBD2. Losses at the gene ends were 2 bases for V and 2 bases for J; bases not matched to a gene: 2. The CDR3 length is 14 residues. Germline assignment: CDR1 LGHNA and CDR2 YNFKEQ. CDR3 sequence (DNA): TGTGCCAGCAGCCAATTGGGACTACAAGAGACCCAGTACTTC. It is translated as CASSQLGLQETQYF.

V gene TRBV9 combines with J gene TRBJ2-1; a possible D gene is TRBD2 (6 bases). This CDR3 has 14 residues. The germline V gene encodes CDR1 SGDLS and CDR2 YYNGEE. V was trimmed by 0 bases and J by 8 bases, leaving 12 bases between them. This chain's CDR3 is CASSVAGDIDEQFF. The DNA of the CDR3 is TGTGCCAGCAGCGTAGCGGGAGATATTGATGAGCAGTTCTTC.

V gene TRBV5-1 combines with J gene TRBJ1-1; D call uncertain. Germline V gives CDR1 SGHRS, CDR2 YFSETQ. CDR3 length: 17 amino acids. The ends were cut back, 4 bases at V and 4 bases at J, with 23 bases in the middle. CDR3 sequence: CASSAPPGRPAGTEAFF. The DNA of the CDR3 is TGCGCCAGCAGCGCCCCCCCCGGGAGGCCCGCGGGCACTGAAGCTTTCTTT.

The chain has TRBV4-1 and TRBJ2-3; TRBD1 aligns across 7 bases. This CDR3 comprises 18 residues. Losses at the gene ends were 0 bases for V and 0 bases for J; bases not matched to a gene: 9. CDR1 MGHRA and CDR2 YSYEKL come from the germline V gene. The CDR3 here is CASSQDASNRGSTDTQYF. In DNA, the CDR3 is TGCGCCAGCAGCCAAGACGCCTCGAACAGGGGTAGCACAGATACGCAGTATTTT.

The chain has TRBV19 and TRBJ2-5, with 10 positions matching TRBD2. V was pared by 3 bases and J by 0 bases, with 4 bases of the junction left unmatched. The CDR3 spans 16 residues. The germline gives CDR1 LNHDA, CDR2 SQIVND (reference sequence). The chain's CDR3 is CASSMRLAGHQETQYF. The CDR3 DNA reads TGTGCCAGTAGTATGAGACTAGCGGGTCACCAAGAGACCCAGTACTTC. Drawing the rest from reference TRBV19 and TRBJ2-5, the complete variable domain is DGGITQSPKYLFRKEGQNVTLSCEQNLNHDAMYWYRQDPGQGLRLIYYSQIVNDFQKGDIAEGYSVSREKKESFPLTVTSAQKNPTAFYLCASSMRLAGHQETQYFGPGTRLLVL.

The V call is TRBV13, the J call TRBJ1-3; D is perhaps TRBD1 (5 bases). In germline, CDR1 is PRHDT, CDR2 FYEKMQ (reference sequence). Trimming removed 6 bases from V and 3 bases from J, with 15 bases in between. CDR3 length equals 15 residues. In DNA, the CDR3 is TGTGCCAGCAGTCCAGGGCGGGGCGATGGAAACACCATATATTTT. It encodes CASSPGRGDGNTIYF.

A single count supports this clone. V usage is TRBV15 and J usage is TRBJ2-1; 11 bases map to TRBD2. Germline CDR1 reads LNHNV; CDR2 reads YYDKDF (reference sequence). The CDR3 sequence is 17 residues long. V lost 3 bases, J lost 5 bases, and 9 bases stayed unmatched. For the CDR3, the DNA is TGTGCCACCAGCAGTGAGATCGGGACTAGCGGTAACAATGAGCAGTTCTTC. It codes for CATSSEIGTSGNNEQFF.

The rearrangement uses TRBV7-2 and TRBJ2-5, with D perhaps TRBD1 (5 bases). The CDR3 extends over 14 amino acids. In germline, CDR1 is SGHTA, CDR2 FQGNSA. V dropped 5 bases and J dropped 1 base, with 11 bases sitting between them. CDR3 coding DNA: TGTGCCAGCAGCCTCCGACAGATCCAAGAGACCCAGTACTTC. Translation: CASSLRQIQETQYF.

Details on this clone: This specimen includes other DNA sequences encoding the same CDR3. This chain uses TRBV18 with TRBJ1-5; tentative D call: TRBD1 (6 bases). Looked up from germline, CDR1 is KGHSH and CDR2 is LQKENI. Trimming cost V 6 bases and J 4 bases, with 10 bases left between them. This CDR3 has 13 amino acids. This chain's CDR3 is CASSPGQNQPQHF. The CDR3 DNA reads TGTGCCAGCTCTCCCGGACAGAATCAGCCCCAGCATTTT.

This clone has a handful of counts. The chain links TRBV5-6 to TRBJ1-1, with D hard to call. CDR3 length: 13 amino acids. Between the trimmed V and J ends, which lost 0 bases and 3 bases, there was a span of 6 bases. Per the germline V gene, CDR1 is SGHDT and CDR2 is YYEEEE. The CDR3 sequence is CASSLGSDTEAFF. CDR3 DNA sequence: TGTGCCAGCAGCTTGGGGTCGGACACTGAAGCTTTCTTT.

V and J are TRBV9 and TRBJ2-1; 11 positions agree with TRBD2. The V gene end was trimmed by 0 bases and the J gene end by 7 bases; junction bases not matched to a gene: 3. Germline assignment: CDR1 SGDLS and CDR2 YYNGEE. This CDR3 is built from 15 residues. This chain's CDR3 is CASSVVAGGGNEQFF. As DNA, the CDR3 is TGTGCCAGCAGCGTAGTAGCGGGAGGGGGAAATGAGCAGTTCTTC.

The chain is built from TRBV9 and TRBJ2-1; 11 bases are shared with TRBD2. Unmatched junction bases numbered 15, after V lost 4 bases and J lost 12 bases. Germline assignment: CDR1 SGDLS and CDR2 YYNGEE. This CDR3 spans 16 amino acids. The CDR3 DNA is TGTGCCAGCAGCCCTTCGTACACTAGCGGGAGTACAGCGCAGTTCTTC. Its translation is CASSPSYTSGSTAQFF.

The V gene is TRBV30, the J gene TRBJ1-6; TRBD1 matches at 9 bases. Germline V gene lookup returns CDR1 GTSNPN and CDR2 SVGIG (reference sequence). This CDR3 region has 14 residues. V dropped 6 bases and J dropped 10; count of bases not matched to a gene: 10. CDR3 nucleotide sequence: TGTGCCTGCACTCCGGGACAGGGTGGCTCACCCCTCCACTTT. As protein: CACTPGQGGSPLHF.